The 32 T cell receptor beta chains below were found in one sample sequenced in a study of blood T cell repertoires in COVID-19. Repertoires were generated with immunoSEQ multiplex PCR, while TCRdb's copy carries only in-frame clones and drops some. The profile covers hundreds of thousands of clones, with 70% to 90% appearing a single time and approximately 2.9% taken by the ten largest. The sequenced sample consisted of peripheral blood. These TCRs come from a man aged 55 to 70 with acute or convalescent COVID-19.

This clone came up once. This chain uses TRBV6-5 with TRBJ1-4, with a weak D call TRBD1 (5 bases). CDR3 length equals 14 residues. The germline gives CDR1 MNHEY, CDR2 SVGAGI. The ends were cut back, 5 bases at V and 3 bases at J, with 10 bases in the middle. The CDR3 region is CASSLSGSNEKLFF. In nucleotides, the CDR3 is TGTGCCAGCAGTCTATCAGGGTCTAATGAAAAACTGTTTTTT.

This clone was found once. The chain links TRBV7-2 to TRBJ1-5; 9 nucleotides agree with TRBD1. The CDR3 runs to 16 residues. The J segment lost 0 bases and the V segment lost 5 bases, leaving 5 bases of the junction unmatched. Germline CDR1 and CDR2: SGHTA and FQGNSA. CDR3 nucleotide sequence: TGTGCCAGCAGCCCGCCGGGACAGGGTAGCAATCAGCCCCAGCATTTT. It yields the protein CASSPPGQGSNQPQHF.

The chain carries TRBV5-1 and TRBJ2-1; perhaps TRBD1 as D (5 bases). CDR1 is SGHRS and CDR2 is YFSETQ in the germline V gene. Trimming took off 0 bases at V and 7 bases at J, with 11 bases between the two ends. The CDR3 has 14 amino acids. The CDR3 loop is CASSLGRDGNEQFF. The CDR3 bases are TGCGCCAGCAGCTTGGGCAGGGATGGGAATGAGCAGTTCTTC.

The chain recombines TRBV7-9 with TRBJ2-7; possible D gene TRBD2, 8 bases. Germline CDR1 and CDR2: SEHNR and FQNEAQ (reference sequence). The CDR3 length is 16 residues. V shed 5 bases and J shed 2 bases, with 19 bases lying between them. In nucleotides, the CDR3 is TGTGCCAGCAGCCAGGGGGGAGGGACTAGAGCCTACGAGCAGTACTTC. Protein: CASSQGGGTRAYEQYF.

The gene calls are TRBV5-1 and TRBJ1-4; D not certain. Looked up from germline, CDR1 is SGHRS and CDR2 is YFSETQ. CDR3 length: 14 residues. The germline V and J ends were trimmed by 5 bases and 5 bases, with 13 bases remaining between them. The CDR3 nucleotides read TGCGCCAGCAGTCACGATACAGAGAATGAAAAACTGTTTTTT. Translation gives CASSHDTENEKLFF. The full variable domain, rest sourced from reference TRBV5-1 and TRBJ1-4, is KAGVTQTPRYLIKTRGQQVTLSCSPISGHRSVSWYQQTPGQGLQFLFEYFSETQRNKGNFPGRFSGRQFSNSRSEMNVSTLELGDSALYLCASSHDTENEKLFFGSGTQLSVL.

Written as DNA, the CDR3 is TGTGCCAGCAGCGTTCAGGGTGTTGGGCGGACCGGGGAGCTGTTTTTT. It translates to CASSVQGVGRTGELFF. The chain links TRBV9 to TRBJ2-2; D may be TRBD1 (5 bases). Trimming shortened V by 2 bases and J by 5 bases, and 16 bases separated the two germline ends. This CDR3 region has 16 residues. Per the germline V gene, CDR1 is SGDLS and CDR2 is YYNGEE.

The chain is built from TRBV4-1 and TRBJ2-7; maybe TRBD1 (5 bases). Trimming pared 0 bases from V and 0 bases from J, leaving 12 bases between. CDR1 and CDR2 from the germline V gene are MGHRA and YSYEKL. The CDR3 is 16 amino acids. The CDR3 spells CASSQESQGSSYEQYF. CDR3 sequence (DNA): TGCGCCAGCAGCCAAGAGTCCCAGGGCAGCTCCTACGAGCAGTACTTC.

The chain recombines TRBV9 with TRBJ1-4; D unresolved. The CDR3 extends over 16 amino acids. The germline CDR1 and CDR2 sequences are SGDLS and YYNGEE. Trimming took 5 bases from V and 0 from J, leaving 14 bases between them. In DNA form, the CDR3 reads TGTGCCAGCAGTTTTGGCGGCCACTCAACTAATGAAAAACTGTTTTTT. Translated: CASSFGGHSTNEKLFF.

This sequence joins TRBV28 and TRBJ2-3; 9 bases map to TRBD1. Germline-derived CDR1 and CDR2 are MDHEN and SYDVKM. The CDR3 runs to 14 residues. V lost 8 bases, J lost 9 bases, and 12 bases stayed unmatched. The CDR3 DNA follows: TGTGCCAGCGGGGGGACAGGGTATTCTGGGACGCAGTATTTT. Residues: CASGGTGYSGTQYF.

V usage is TRBV9 and J usage is TRBJ2-5; the match to TRBD2 covers 15 bases. V shed 0 bases and J 3 bases; nucleotides not matched to a gene: 3. CDR1 and CDR2 (germline): SGDLS, YYNGEE. The length of the CDR3 is 17 residues. The CDR3 here is CASSVARTSGGEETQYF. CDR3 in DNA: TGTGCCAGCAGCGTAGCCAGGACTAGCGGGGGGGAAGAGACCCAGTACTTC.

The rearrangement joins TRBV24-1 to TRBJ1-2; 9 bases map to TRBD1. J was trimmed by 6 bases and V by 4 bases; bases with no gene match: 8. CDR1 and CDR2 from the germline V gene are KGHDR and SFDVKD. CDR3 length: 15 amino acids. The CDR3 protein is CATSDPTGGADGYTF. For the CDR3, the DNA is TGTGCCACCAGTGACCCCACAGGGGGCGCAGATGGCTACACCTTC.

The chain combines TRBV5-1 with TRBJ2-3; D remains ambiguous. Trimming pared 0 bases from V and 2 bases from J, leaving 7 bases between. The CDR3 sequence is 14 residues long. Germline V gene data show CDR1 as SGHRS and CDR2 as YFSETQ. The CDR3 nucleotides are TGCGCCAGCAGCTTGGTTCGGGTCACAGATACGCAGTATTTT. Translation: CASSLVRVTDTQYF.

The chain uses TRBV11-2 and TRBJ2-1, with 10 bases lining up with TRBD2. The CDR3 is made up of 15 amino acids. Germline CDR1 reads SGHAT; CDR2 reads FQNNGV. V was pared by 7 bases and J by 4 bases, with 7 bases of the junction left unmatched. Here the CDR3 DNA reads TGTGCCAGCAAGACGAGCGGGGGGGATTACAATGAGCAGTTCTTC. Translation: CASKTSGGDYNEQFF.

J is TRBJ1-6 and V is TRBV28; TRBD1 matches 8 bases. V lost 3 bases to trimming and J lost 5 bases; unmatched junction nucleotides: 0. The length of the CDR3 is 14 residues. Germline V gene sequence: CDR1 MDHEN, CDR2 SYDVKM. CDR3 amino acids: CASSLDRDNSPLHF. As DNA, the CDR3 is TGTGCCAGCAGTTTGGACAGGGATAATTCACCCCTCCACTTT.

The table lists this clone with a few counts. V usage is TRBV7-6 and J usage is TRBJ1-2; a possible D gene is TRBD1 (6 bases). The CDR3 consists of 15 residues. V was cut by 6 bases and J by 2 bases, with 16 bases left in between. Germline CDR1 is SGHVS and CDR2 is FNYEAQ. CDR3 DNA: TGTGCCAGCAGACCCAACAGGGATTGGAACTATGGCTACACCTTC. Translated: CASRPNRDWNYGYTF.

J is TRBJ1-3 and V is TRBV12-3 or TRBV12-4; a weak D match, TRBD1 (6 bases). V lost 4 bases and J lost 4, with 8 bases in between. The CDR3 is made up of 13 amino acids. The CDR3 nucleotides are TGTGCCAGCAGTTCAGGGACAGGAAACACCATATATTTT. This encodes CASSSGTGNTIYF.

The chain recombines TRBV5-4 with TRBJ2-2; TRBD2 matches at 8 bases. Germline assignment: CDR1 SGHNT and CDR2 YYREEE (reference sequence). CDR3 length equals 15 residues. V shed 4 bases, J shed 7 bases, and the junction held 9 bases outside the gene matches. DNA for the CDR3: TGTGCCAGCAGCGGGACTAGGAGCGAAGGCGGGGAGCTGTTTTTT. It yields the protein CASSGTRSEGGELFF.

This clone was seen once. This chain uses TRBV5-6 with TRBJ2-5, with 9 bases that match TRBD1. The V and J ends lost 0 bases and 5 bases, in that order; junction bases with no gene match: 2. This CDR3 spans 14 amino acids. Germline assignment: CDR1 SGHDT and CDR2 YYEEEE. Here the CDR3 reads CASSLADRGETQYF. The CDR3 nucleotides read TGTGCCAGCAGCTTGGCCGACAGGGGGGAGACCCAGTACTTC.

The rearrangement links TRBV11-3 to TRBJ2-1, with TRBD1 matching over 8 bases. The V gene end was trimmed by 0 bases and the J gene end by 15 bases; junction bases not matched to a gene: 13. Germline loops: CDR1 SGHNT, CDR2 YENEEA. The CDR3 sequence is 15 residues long. The CDR3 loop reads CASSLDPSGGRDLFF. The CDR3 DNA reads as TGTGCCAGCAGCTTAGATCCGTCAGGGGGCAGAGATCTGTTCTTC.

This clone was observed a handful of times. The chain joins TRBV6-5 to TRBJ1-6; D gene uncertain. Trimming took off 6 bases at V and 2 bases at J, with 11 bases between the two ends. CDR1 is MNHEY, CDR2 SVGAGI, per germline. CDR3 size: 15 residues. DNA for the CDR3: TGTGCCAGCAGACTCGACATGGCCTATAATTCACCCCTCCACTTT. It codes for CASRLDMAYNSPLHF.

The V gene is TRBV7-3, the J gene TRBJ2-3, with D possibly being TRBD2 (5 bases). The V end lost 6 bases, the J end lost 2 bases, and 15 bases lay between the germline ends. The germline V gene encodes CDR1 SGHTA and CDR2 FQGTGA. CDR3 length: 15 amino acids. Here the CDR3 reads CASSPLALNTDTQYF. CDR3 coding DNA: TGTGCCAGCAGTCCCCTAGCTTTAAACACAGATACGCAGTATTTT.

CDR3 DNA: TGTGCCAGCAGTGGACTTTACACTGAAGCTTTCTTT. Residues: CASSGLYTEAFF. The chain employs TRBV2 and TRBJ1-1; D unresolved. The CDR3 contains 12 residues. Germline V gives CDR1 SNHLY, CDR2 FYNNEI. With 4 bases removed from V and 3 bases from J, the gap between germline ends came to 6 bases.

This clone was detected a few times. This chain links TRBV6-5 with TRBJ1-6; 9 nucleotides match TRBD1. The V gene's germline CDR1 is MNHEY and CDR2 SVGAGI. CDR3 length equals 14 residues. Trimming took 7 bases from V and 10 from J; bases not matched to a gene: 8. CDR3 region: CASTIGTGQSPLHF. CDR3 bases: TGTGCCAGCACGATCGGGACAGGGCAATCACCCCTCCACTTT.

The rearrangement joins TRBV5-1 to TRBJ2-2; 14 bases fit TRBD2. The CDR3 consists of 19 residues. Trimming cost V 4 bases and J 3 bases; bases outside gene matches: 11. Germline V gene sequence: CDR1 SGHRS, CDR2 YFSETQ. CDR3 loop: CASSAGLAGATRDTGELFF. The CDR3 DNA reads TGCGCCAGCAGCGCGGGACTAGCGGGGGCCACGAGGGACACCGGGGAGCTGTTTTTT.

The CDR3 sequence: CASSLLVGGYQETQYF. Here the CDR3 DNA reads TGTGCCAGCAGCTTGTTGGTTGGGGGGTACCAAGAGACCCAGTACTTC. The chain joins TRBV5-5 to TRBJ2-5; D is possibly TRBD2 (6 bases). Germline V gene sequence: CDR1 SGHKS, CDR2 YYEKEE (reference sequence). CDR3 length: 16 residues. V was pared by 1 base and J by 0 bases, with 13 bases between.

A word on this clone: At one of its ends the junction is not consistent with the germline gene, which may arise from a read error. The chain is built from TRBV6-1 and TRBJ1-6; D uncertain. This CDR3 contains 15 residues. Germline V gene data show CDR1 as MNHNS and CDR2 as SASEGT. This chain's CDR3 is CASREGGSYNSPLHF. The CDR3 region has the DNA TGTGCCAGCAGGGAAGGAGGCTCCTATAATTCACCCCTCCACTTT.

V and J are TRBV7-2 and TRBJ1-1, with 8 bases lining up with TRBD1. The germline V gene has CDR1 SGHTA and CDR2 FQGNSA. Trimming removed 5 bases from V and 1 base from J; junction bases left unmatched: 3. This CDR3 comprises 14 residues. Here the CDR3 reads CASSQGAANTEAFF. CDR3 DNA: TGTGCCAGCAGCCAGGGGGCGGCGAACACTGAAGCTTTCTTT.

The rearrangement joins TRBV28 to TRBJ1-6; possible D gene TRBD1, 6 bases. The germline V and J ends were trimmed by 4 bases and 15 bases, with 22 bases remaining between them. Germline lookup yields CDR1 MDHEN and CDR2 SYDVKM. This CDR3 comprises 15 residues. CDR3 sequence (DNA): TGTGCCAGCAGTTCCGTAGACAGGCCCCAGGGTCACCTCCACTTT. Its translation: CASSSVDRPQGHLHF.

The V call is TRBV30, the J call TRBJ1-3; D not certain. Germline V gene lookup returns CDR1 GTSNPN and CDR2 SVGIG (reference sequence). CDR3 length equals 15 residues. V was trimmed by 3 bases and J by 0 bases, leaving 12 bases between them. CDR3 sequence: CAWRSPPPSGNTIYF. In DNA form, the CDR3 reads TGTGCCTGGAGGTCCCCTCCCCCCTCTGGAAACACCATATATTTT.

This rearrangement joins TRBV6-2 or TRBV6-3 to TRBJ1-2, with TRBD1 as a possible D gene (6 bases). Between the trimmed V and J ends, which lost 5 bases and 10 bases, there was a span of 20 bases. CDR1 is MNHEY, CDR2 SVGEGT, per germline. CDR3 size: 14 residues. The CDR3 bases are TGTGCCAGCAGTCCCGACAGGTTAGAACGGCTCTACACCTTC. Protein sequence: CASSPDRLERLYTF.

The chain couples TRBV4-2 to TRBJ2-3; 7 bases align to TRBD2. Germline V gene data show CDR1 as LGHNA and CDR2 as YNFKEQ. With 4 bases clipped from V and 3 bases from J, the junction kept 13 bases outside the gene matches. There are 17 residues in the CDR3. Here the CDR3 DNA reads TGTGCCAGCAGCCCATATGGGGCTAGCGGTTCGACAGATACGCAGTATTTT. Protein sequence: CASSPYGASGSTDTQYF.

The V gene is TRBV9, the J gene TRBJ2-2; 7 positions agree with TRBD2. From germline, CDR1 is SGDLS and CDR2 YYNGEE. Trimming took 3 bases from V and 9 from J; bases not matched to a gene: 8. The length of the CDR3 is 14 residues. CDR3 coding DNA: TGTGCCAGCAGCGCGGGACTACCAATTCGGGAGCTGTTTTTT. It translates to CASSAGLPIRELFF.